This TCR beta chain appears in the sequencing data of a study of T-cell reconstitution after alpha-beta-depleted transplantation in children. Whole-study results and caveats: Alpha-beta T cells about two months after transplant reportedly derived from several hundred expanded graft clones. Diversity and T-cell counts at one year after transplant derived mostly from new T cells.

V was clipped by 3 bases and J by 1 base, with 18 bases between them. CDR3 length equals 18 residues. Germline V gene sequence: CDR1 KGHSH, CDR2 LQKENI. Preparing the TCRbeta library involved the use of unique molecular identifiers. MiXCR was run by TCRdb on the PCR reads, yielding one entry per CDR3 protein. The sample includes 500,000 to 650,000 distinct CDR3 sequences, 10% to 12% of them seen just once. This clonotype was counted between two and nine times. Antigen unknown. This receptor was obtained from a female patient aged 2 to 10 who had a stem cell transplant for aplastic anemia, so the T cells may come from the graft donor. J is TRBJ2-2 and V is TRBV18; D remains ambiguous. The sequenced sample was PBMCs, mostly from graft donor cells, obtained 180 days after TCRalphabeta/CD19-depleted stem cell transplant. DNA of the CDR3: TGTGCCAGCTCACCGGTGGCAGCCGAACCCAGGAACACCGGGGAGCTGTTTTTT. The encoded protein is CASSPVAAEPRNTGELFF.